This record looks at one T cell receptor beta chain sequence and its context. TCR beta chains were sequenced at survey level with immunoSEQ. Generated by immunoSEQ multiplex PCR, the TCRdb table keeps only in-frame clones and is missing some. The sample contains approximately 53,000 clones, more than 80% of which appear only once. The CDR3 is 14 residues long. The germline V and J ends were trimmed by 6 bases and 0 bases, with 9 bases remaining between them. CDR1 LGHDT and CDR2 YNNKEL come from the germline V gene (reference sequence). The sequenced material came from PBMCs. The V gene is TRBV3-1 (or the pseudogene TRBV3-2), the J gene TRBJ2-1, with D unresolved. The clonotype was recovered from a man aged 35-49 years with rheumatoid arthritis. The CDR3 is CASSTGPSYNEQFF. The CDR3 nucleotides are TGTGCCAGCAGTACCGGGCCCTCCTACAATGAGCAGTTCTTC.